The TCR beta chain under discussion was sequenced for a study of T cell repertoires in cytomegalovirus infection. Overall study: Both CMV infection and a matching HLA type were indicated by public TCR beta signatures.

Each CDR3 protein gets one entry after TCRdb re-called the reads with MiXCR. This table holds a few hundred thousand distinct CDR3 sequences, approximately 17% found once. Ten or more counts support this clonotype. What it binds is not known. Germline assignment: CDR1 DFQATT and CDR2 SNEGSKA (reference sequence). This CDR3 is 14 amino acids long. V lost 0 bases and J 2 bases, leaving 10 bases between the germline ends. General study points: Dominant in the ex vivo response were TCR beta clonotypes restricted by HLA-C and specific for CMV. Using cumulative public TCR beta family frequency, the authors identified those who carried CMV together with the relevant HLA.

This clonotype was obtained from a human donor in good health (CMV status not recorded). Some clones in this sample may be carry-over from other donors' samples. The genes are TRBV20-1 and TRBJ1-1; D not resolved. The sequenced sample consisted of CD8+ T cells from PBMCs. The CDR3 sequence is CSARDKDLNTEAFF. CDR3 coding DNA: TGCAGTGCTAGAGATAAGGACTTAAACACTGAAGCTTTCTTT.